These 23 T cell receptor beta chains originate from one sample sequenced in a study of cytomegalovirus exposure and HLA in healthy donors. The table came from immunoSEQ multiplex PCR; TCRdb's copy has only in-frame clones and leaves some out. The table has fewer than 400,000 clones, nearly 90% seen once. Input material: PBMCs. These receptor sequences come from a man aged 25-45 years in good health and CMV-seronegative.

The CDR3 here is CASSNWDRGVTGELFF. The CDR3 region has the DNA TGTGCCAGCAGCAACTGGGACAGGGGCGTTACCGGGGAGCTGTTTTTT. This chain joins TRBV11-2 and TRBJ2-2; 10 positions match TRBD1. This CDR3 contains 16 residues. Germline V gene lookup returns CDR1 SGHAT and CDR2 FQNNGV. V shed 5 bases, J shed 5 bases, and the junction held 8 bases outside the gene matches.

This rearrangement joins TRBV5-1 to TRBJ2-5; D might be TRBD2 (6 bases). Germline V CDR1 and CDR2: SGHRS, YFSETQ. Trimming pared 0 bases from V and 5 bases from J, leaving 14 bases between. The CDR3 has 15 residues. CDR3 DNA: TGCGCCAGCAGCTTGGAGCCCCACCGGGAGGAGACCCAGTACTTC. Its protein product is CASSLEPHREETQYF.

The chain joins TRBV6-6 to TRBJ2-2, with no clear D. Trimming pared 6 bases from V and 2 bases from J, leaving 7 bases between. The CDR3 extends over 13 amino acids. CDR1 and CDR2 (germline): MNHNY, SVGAGI (reference sequence). The chain's CDR3 is CASSYTNTGELFF. The CDR3, as DNA: TGTGCCAGCAGCTATACCAACACCGGGGAGCTGTTTTTT.

The rearrangement joins TRBV2 to TRBJ2-1, with 13 bases fitting TRBD2. The length of the CDR3 is 19 residues. V dropped 2 bases and J dropped 2; count of bases not matched to a gene: 9. Per germline, CDR1 SNHLY and CDR2 FYNNEI. For the CDR3, the DNA is TGTGCCAGCAGTGAAACGACTAGCGGGGGGTCTAGTGCCTACAATGAGCAGTTCTTC. The encoded protein is CASSETTSGGSSAYNEQFF.

The chain links TRBV27 to TRBJ1-4, with TRBD1 matching over 12 bases. Germline CDR1 is MNHEY and CDR2 is SMNVEV (reference sequence). The CDR3 covers 15 residues. The trim removed 2 bases at V and 7 bases at J, leaving 2 bases unmatched. CDR3 sequence (DNA): TGTGCCAGCAGTTTAGGGACAGGGGGCGGTGAAAAACTGTTTTTT. Its translation: CASSLGTGGGEKLFF.

The gene calls are TRBV27 and TRBJ2-6; TRBD2 matches at 7 bases. V lost 5 bases to trimming and J lost 2 bases; unmatched junction nucleotides: 3. CDR1 is MNHEY, CDR2 SMNVEV, per germline (reference sequence). The CDR3 contains 15 residues. CDR3 sequence reads: CASSARGAGANVLTF. The CDR3 DNA is TGTGCCAGCAGTGCTCGGGGGGCTGGGGCCAACGTCCTGACTTTC.

The chain employs TRBV6-1 and TRBJ2-2; D is possibly TRBD2 (7 bases). Trimming removed 9 bases at V and 8 bases at J, with 10 bases between. The CDR3 totals 11 residues. Germline V lookup: CDR1 MNHNS, CDR2 SASEGT. CDR3: CARGGEGELFF. The CDR3 DNA is TGTGCCAGAGGGGGGGAAGGGGAGCTGTTTTTT.

This clone was recorded a few times. The chain uses TRBV2 and TRBJ1-2; 7 bases agree with TRBD1. CDR1 is SNHLY, CDR2 FYNNEI, per germline. CDR3 length: 12 residues. The J segment lost 8 bases and the V segment lost 6 bases, leaving 6 bases of the junction unmatched. The CDR3 DNA reads as TGTGCCAGCAGGGGGGACAGTGAGGGCTACACCTTC. Residues: CASRGDSEGYTF.

This chain connects TRBV2 to TRBJ1-2; tentatively, D is TRBD1 (5 bases). This CDR3 is built from 13 residues. Trimming stripped 7 bases from V and 8 bases from J, with 17 bases between. CDR1 and CDR2 from the germline V gene are SNHLY and FYNNEI. The CDR3 loop is CASIGRVAGGYTF. The CDR3 DNA is TGTGCCAGCATTGGCAGGGTTGCGGGAGGCTACACCTTC.

The chain uses TRBV27 and TRBJ2-1; 8 bases are a match to TRBD2. J gave up 12 bases and V 3 bases, and 7 bases lay outside the gene matches. The CDR3 is 13 amino acids. The germline CDR1 and CDR2 sequences are MNHEY and SMNVEV (reference sequence). CDR3 protein: CASSLGRGASQFF. The CDR3 bases are TGTGCCAGCAGTTTGGGGCGGGGGGCATCGCAGTTCTTC.

The V call is TRBV27, the J call TRBJ2-1; tentative D call: TRBD2 (7 bases). Trimming cost V 6 bases and J 6 bases, with 24 bases left between them. The germline V gene has CDR1 MNHEY and CDR2 SMNVEV (reference sequence). This CDR3 is 17 amino acids long. Here the CDR3 DNA reads TGTGCCAGCAGCCTTCGCATTACAGGGACTAATACCAATGAGCAGTTCTTC. It specifies CASSLRITGTNTNEQFF.

The chain joins TRBV5-1 to TRBJ1-1; 7 bases map to TRBD1. The CDR3 is 15 amino acids. Germline CDR1 is SGHRS and CDR2 is YFSETQ. V was pared by 0 bases and J by 4 bases, with 6 bases of the junction left unmatched. CDR3 amino acids: CASSLVVGGLTEAFF. Here the CDR3 DNA reads TGCGCCAGCAGCTTGGTCGTAGGGGGCCTCACTGAAGCTTTCTTT.

The chain recombines TRBV19 with TRBJ1-2, with D tentatively TRBD1 (6 bases). The CDR3 is 15 residues long. Trimming left V 1 base short and J 2 bases short, with 11 bases between. The germline CDR1 and CDR2 sequences are LNHDA and SQIVND (reference sequence). The CDR3 sequence: CASSIGNTGNYGYTF. The CDR3 DNA sequence: TGTGCCAGTAGTATAGGGAACACAGGGAACTATGGCTACACCTTC.

The genes are TRBV10-3 and TRBJ2-3; TRBD1 agrees at 10 bases. V was clipped by 3 bases and J by 3 bases; unmatched bases: 3. In germline, CDR1 is ENHRY, CDR2 SYGVKD. CDR3 length: 15 amino acids. DNA for the CDR3: TGTGCCATCAGTGACGGGACAGGGGAAACAGATACGCAGTATTTT. Its translation is CAISDGTGETDTQYF.

The rearrangement links TRBV4-1 to TRBJ1-5, with D perhaps matching TRBD1 (6 bases). V was shortened by 5 bases and J by 3 bases, with 14 bases between the two germline ends. The CDR3 has 15 amino acids. The germline V gene encodes CDR1 MGHRA and CDR2 YSYEKL. The DNA for the CDR3 is TGCGCCAGCAGCTACGGACAGAAAAACAATCAGCCCCAGCATTTT. Translation gives CASSYGQKNNQPQHF.

V is TRBV16 and J is TRBJ1-1; weak D call: TRBD1 (5 bases). Germline values: CDR1 KGHSY, CDR2 FQNENV. V was clipped by 0 bases and J by 3 bases, with 8 bases between them. The length of the CDR3 is 14 residues. CDR3 protein: CASSQSGTHTEAFF. For the CDR3, the DNA is TGTGCCAGCAGCCAATCAGGGACTCACACTGAAGCTTTCTTT.

This clone occurred once. This chain links TRBV6-1 with TRBJ2-4; a possible D gene is TRBD1 (6 bases). V lost 9 bases to trimming and J lost 9 bases, with 9 bases between them. This CDR3 has 10 residues. CDR1 is MNHNS, CDR2 SASEGT, per germline. The DNA of the CDR3 is TGTGCCAGTACACAGGGCATTCAGTACTTC. It specifies CASTQGIQYF.

The gene calls are TRBV27 and TRBJ2-3; D perhaps matches TRBD1 (6 bases). Germline V gives CDR1 MNHEY, CDR2 SMNVEV (reference sequence). V dropped 3 bases and J dropped 1 base, with 20 bases sitting between them. CDR3 length: 18 amino acids. The CDR3 here is CASSFWSATGWGTDTQYF. The CDR3 nucleotides are TGTGCCAGCAGTTTCTGGTCGGCCACAGGGTGGGGCACAGATACGCAGTATTTT.

The chain couples TRBV28 to TRBJ1-2; TRBD1 matches 10 bases. There are 15 residues in the CDR3. CDR1 is MDHEN and CDR2 is SYDVKM in the germline V gene. V was clipped by 7 bases and J by 4 bases; unmatched bases: 9. For the CDR3, the DNA is TGTGCCAGCACCTCGGGACAGGGGATTCCCTATGGCTACACCTTC. This sequence encodes CASTSGQGIPYGYTF.

The rearrangement links TRBV7-8 to TRBJ2-7; 7 bases align to TRBD1. The CDR3 covers 13 residues. Germline loops: CDR1 SGHVS, CDR2 FQNEAQ. V shed 4 bases, J shed 12 bases, and the junction held 12 bases outside the gene matches. For the CDR3, the DNA is TGTGCCAGCAGCTCGGACAGGTCCCTGGGTCCGTACTTC. Translating gives CASSSDRSLGPYF.

This clone has a single count. The gene calls are TRBV7-2 and TRBJ1-2, with 7 nucleotides matching TRBD1. J gave up 7 bases and V 6 bases, and 20 bases lay outside the gene matches. In germline, CDR1 is SGHTA, CDR2 FQGNSA. This CDR3 is 17 amino acids long. The CDR3 spells CASSYTIPGQPLGGYTF. CDR3 coding DNA: TGTGCCAGCAGTTATACAATTCCGGGACAGCCCCTGGGTGGCTACACCTTC.

V is TRBV14 and J is TRBJ2-7; TRBD2 matches at 13 bases. This CDR3 is 17 amino acids long. Germline V gene data show CDR1 as SGHDN and CDR2 as FVKESK. Trimming at V came to 4 bases and at J to 4 bases, leaving 10 bases not matched to a gene. CDR3 DNA: TGTGCCAGCAGCCGTCAAAGGACTAGCGGGGGCCTATACGAGCAGTACTTC. It is translated as CASSRQRTSGGLYEQYF.

The chain employs TRBV2 and TRBJ2-1; a possible D gene is TRBD1 (5 bases). The CDR3 is 13 amino acids. Germline V gene data show CDR1 as SNHLY and CDR2 as FYNNEI. Trimming left V 6 bases short and J 5 bases short, with 11 bases between. This CDR3 reads CASRGPSDNEQFF. The CDR3 DNA reads TGTGCCAGCAGGGGGCCTAGTGACAATGAGCAGTTCTTC.